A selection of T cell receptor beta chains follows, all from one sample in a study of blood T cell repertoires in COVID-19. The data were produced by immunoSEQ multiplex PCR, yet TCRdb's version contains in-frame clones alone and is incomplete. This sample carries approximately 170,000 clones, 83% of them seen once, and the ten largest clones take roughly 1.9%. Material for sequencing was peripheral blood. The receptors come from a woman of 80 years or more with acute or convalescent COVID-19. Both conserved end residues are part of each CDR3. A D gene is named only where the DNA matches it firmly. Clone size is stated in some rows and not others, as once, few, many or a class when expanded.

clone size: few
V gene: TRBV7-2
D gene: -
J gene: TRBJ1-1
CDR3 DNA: TGTGCCAGCAGCTTACTACAGGGAAACACTGAAGCTTTCTTT
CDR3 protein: CASSLLQGNTEAFF

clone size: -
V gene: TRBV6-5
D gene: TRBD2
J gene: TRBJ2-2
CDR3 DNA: TGTGCCAGCAGATATAGCGGGAGCTCTCCCGGGGAGCTGTTTTTT
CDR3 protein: CASRYSGSSPGELFF

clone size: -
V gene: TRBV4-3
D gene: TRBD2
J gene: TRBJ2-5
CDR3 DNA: TGCGCCAGCAGCCAAGATGGAATAGCGGGAGGGGAGCGGGAGACCCAGTACTTC
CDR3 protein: CASSQDGIAGGERETQYF

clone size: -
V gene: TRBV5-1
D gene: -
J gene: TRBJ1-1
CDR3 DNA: TGCGCCAGCAGCTTGGTTGAGGAGACTGAAGCTTTCTTT
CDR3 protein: CASSLVEETEAFF

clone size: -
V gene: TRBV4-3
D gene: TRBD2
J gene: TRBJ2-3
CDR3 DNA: TGCGCCAGCAGCCAAGACATAATCAGGGCTAGCGGGAGGGCAGATACGCAGTATTTT
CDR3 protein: CASSQDIIRASGRADTQYF

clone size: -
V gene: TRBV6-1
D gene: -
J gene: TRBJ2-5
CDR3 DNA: TGTGCCAGCAGTGAAGTTGTCTCTCAGGAGACCCAGTACTTC
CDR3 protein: CASSEVVSQETQYF

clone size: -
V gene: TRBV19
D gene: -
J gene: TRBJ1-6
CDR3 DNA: TGTGCCAGTAGTATTATGCCTGCCGGTTCACCCCTCCACTTT
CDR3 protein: CASSIMPAGSPLHF

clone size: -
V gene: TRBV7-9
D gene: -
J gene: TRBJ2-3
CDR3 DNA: TGTGCCAGCAGCTCGCTAGGTCCAGATACGCAGTATTTT
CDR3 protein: CASSSLGPDTQYF

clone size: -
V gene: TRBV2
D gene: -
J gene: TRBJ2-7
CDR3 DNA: TGTGCCAGCAGGTTGGACAGCTACGAGCAGTACTTC
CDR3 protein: CASRLDSYEQYF

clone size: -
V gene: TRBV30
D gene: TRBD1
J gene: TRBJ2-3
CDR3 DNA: TGTGCCTGGAGGGACAGGGGTAGAGATACGCAGTATTTT
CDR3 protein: CAWRDRGRDTQYF

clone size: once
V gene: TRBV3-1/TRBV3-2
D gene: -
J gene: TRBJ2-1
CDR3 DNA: TGTGCCAGCAGCCAAGAGACCGGAGCGTACAATGAGCAGTTCTTC
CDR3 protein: CASSQETGAYNEQFF

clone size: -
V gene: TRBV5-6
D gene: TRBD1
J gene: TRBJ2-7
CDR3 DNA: TGTGCCAGCAGCTTGGTGGGGCTCCAACAGGGGAACGAGCAGTACTTC
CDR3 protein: CASSLVGLQQGNEQYF

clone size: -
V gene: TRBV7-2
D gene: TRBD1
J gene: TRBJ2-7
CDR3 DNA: TGTGCCAGCAGCTATTGGACAGGGGCGGACGAGCAGTACTTC
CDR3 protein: CASSYWTGADEQYF

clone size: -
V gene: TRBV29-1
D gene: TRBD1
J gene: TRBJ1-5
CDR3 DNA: TGCAGCACCAAGGAGGGGGCGAATCAGCCCCAGCATTTT
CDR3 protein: CSTKEGANQPQHF

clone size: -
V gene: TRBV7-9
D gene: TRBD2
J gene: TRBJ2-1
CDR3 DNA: TGTGCCAGCAGCTTATCCAGCGGGGGGGCCCCTGAGCAGTTCTTC
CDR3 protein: CASSLSSGGAPEQFF

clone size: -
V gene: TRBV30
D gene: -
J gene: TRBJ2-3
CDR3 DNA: TGTGCCTGGTTGGAGTACACAGATACGCAGTATTTT
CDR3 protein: CAWLEYTDTQYF

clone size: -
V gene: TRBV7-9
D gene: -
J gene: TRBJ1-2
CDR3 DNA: TGTGCCAGCAGCTCCAAGGGGTGGGAGGGAGGAAGCTACACCTTC
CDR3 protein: CASSSKGWEGGSYTF

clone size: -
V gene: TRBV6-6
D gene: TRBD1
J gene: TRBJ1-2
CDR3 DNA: TGTGCCAGCAGTCCGCACGGACAGGGGGCGCAGGGTGATGGCTACACCTTC
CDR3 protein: CASSPHGQGAQGDGYTF

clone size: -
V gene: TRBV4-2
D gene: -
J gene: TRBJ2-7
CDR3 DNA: TGTGCCAGCAGCCAGTTAGTTTTTCTATACGAGCAGTACTTC
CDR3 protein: CASSQLVFLYEQYF

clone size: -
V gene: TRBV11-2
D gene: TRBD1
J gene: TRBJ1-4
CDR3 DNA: TGTGCCAGCAGACCCGGGACAGGGCCTCATGAAAAACTGTTTTTT
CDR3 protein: CASRPGTGPHEKLFF

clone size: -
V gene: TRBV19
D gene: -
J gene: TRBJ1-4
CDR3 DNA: TGTGCCAGTAGTACAGGGGACTACGAAAAACTGTTTTTT
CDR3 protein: CASSTGDYEKLFF

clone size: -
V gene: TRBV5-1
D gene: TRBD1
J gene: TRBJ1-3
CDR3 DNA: TGCGCCAGCTCCCAGGGGGCTCGTGGAAACACCATATATTTT
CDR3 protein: CASSQGARGNTIYF

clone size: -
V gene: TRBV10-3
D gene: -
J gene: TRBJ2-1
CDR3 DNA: TGTGCCATCAGTGAGTCAGGAGGGGCCCAAGGTCACAATGAGCAGTTCTTC
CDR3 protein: CAISESGGAQGHNEQFF

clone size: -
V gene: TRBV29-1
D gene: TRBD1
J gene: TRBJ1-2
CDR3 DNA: TGCAGCGCCGTGGGACAGACTAACTATGGCTACACCTTC
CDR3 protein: CSAVGQTNYGYTF

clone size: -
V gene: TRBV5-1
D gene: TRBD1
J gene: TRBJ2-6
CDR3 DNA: TGCGCCAGCAGTGAGATAATCGGACAGGGGACTGGGGCCAACGTCCTGACTTTC
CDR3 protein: CASSEIIGQGTGANVLTF

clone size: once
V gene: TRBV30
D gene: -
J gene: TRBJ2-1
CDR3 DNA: TGTGCCTGGAGTGTATCTAGCAGCTCCTACAATGAGCAGTTCTTC
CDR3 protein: CAWSVSSSSYNEQFF

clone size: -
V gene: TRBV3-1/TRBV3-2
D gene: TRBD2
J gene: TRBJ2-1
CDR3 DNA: TGTGCCAGCAGCCTTACAATAGCGGGAGTTAGTTTGAATGAGCAGTTCTTC
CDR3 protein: CASSLTIAGVSLNEQFF

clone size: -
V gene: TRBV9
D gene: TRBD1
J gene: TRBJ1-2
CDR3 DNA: TGTGCCAGCAGCGTAGACCAGACAGGGAACTATGGCTACACCTTC
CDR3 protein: CASSVDQTGNYGYTF

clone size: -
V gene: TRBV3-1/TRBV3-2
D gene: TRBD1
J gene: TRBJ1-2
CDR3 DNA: TGTGCCAGCAGCCGGACAGGGAATGGCTACACCTTC
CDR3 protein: CASSRTGNGYTF

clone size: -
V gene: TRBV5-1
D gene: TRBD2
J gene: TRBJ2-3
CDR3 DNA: TGCGCCAGCAGCGCATACCCGGGACTAGTAACAGATACGCAGTATTTT
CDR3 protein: CASSAYPGLVTDTQYF

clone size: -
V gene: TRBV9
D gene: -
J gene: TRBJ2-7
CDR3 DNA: TGTGCCAGCAGCGTAGGAGCGGACCCAACCCCTTACGAGCAGTACTTC
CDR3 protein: CASSVGADPTPYEQYF

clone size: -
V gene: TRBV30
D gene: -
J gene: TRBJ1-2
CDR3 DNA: TGTGCCAAGTGGGGGGGGACCGGCTATGGCTACACCTTC
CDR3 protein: CAKWGGTGYGYTF

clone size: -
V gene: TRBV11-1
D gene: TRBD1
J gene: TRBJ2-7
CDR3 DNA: TGTGCCAGCAGGATGACAGGGGGCGAGCAGTACTTC
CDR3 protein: CASRMTGGEQYF

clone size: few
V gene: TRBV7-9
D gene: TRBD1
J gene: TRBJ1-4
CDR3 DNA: TGTGCCAGCAGCTCCGGACAGGTTGTAGGTGAAAAACTGTTTTTT
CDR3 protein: CASSSGQVVGEKLFF

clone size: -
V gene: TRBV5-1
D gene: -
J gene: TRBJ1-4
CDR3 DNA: TGCGCCAGCAGCTTCGGCAGGGCAGAAAAACTGTTTTTT
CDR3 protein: CASSFGRAEKLFF

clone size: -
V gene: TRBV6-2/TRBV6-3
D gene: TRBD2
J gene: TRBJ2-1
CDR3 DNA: TGTGCCAGCAGTACCCTAGCGGGAGGTGGTGATGAGCAGTTCTTC
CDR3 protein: CASSTLAGGGDEQFF

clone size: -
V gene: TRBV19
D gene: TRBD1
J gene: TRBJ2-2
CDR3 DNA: TGTGCCAGTACCGTCACAGGGGAAACCGGGGAGCTGTTTTTT
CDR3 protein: CASTVTGETGELFF

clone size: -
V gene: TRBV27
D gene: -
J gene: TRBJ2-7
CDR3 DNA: TGTGCCAGCAGTTTACGGGCGGGACCCCCGAGGTGGGAGCAGTACTTC
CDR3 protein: CASSLRAGPPRWEQYF

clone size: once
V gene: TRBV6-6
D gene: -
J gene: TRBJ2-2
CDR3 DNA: TGTGCCAGCGGTGGTTATCGGGACACCGGGGAGCTGTTTTTT
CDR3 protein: CASGGYRDTGELFF

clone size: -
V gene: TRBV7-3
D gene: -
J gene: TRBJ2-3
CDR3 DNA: TGTGCCAGCAGCTTAGCGGGGGCGAGCACAGATACGCAGTATTTT
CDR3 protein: CASSLAGASTDTQYF

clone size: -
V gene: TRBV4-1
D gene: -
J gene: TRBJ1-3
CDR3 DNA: TGCGCCAGCAGCCAAGATCCGAGTTTCTCTGGAAACACCATATATTTT
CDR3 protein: CASSQDPSFSGNTIYF